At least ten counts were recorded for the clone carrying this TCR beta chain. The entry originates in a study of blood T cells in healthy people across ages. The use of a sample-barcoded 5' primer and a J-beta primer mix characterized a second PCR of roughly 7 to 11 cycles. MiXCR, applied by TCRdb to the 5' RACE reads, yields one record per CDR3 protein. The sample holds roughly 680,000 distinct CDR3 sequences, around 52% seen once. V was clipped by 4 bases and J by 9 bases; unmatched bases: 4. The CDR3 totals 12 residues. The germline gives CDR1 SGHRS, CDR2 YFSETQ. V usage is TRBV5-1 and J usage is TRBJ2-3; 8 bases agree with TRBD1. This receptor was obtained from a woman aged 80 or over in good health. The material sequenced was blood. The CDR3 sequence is CASSPGQGTQYF. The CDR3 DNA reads TGCGCCAGCAGCCCAGGACAGGGAACGCAGTATTTT.